This is a list of T cell receptor beta chains from one sample in a study of CD8+ T cells in alopecia areata. Sequenced by immunoSEQ multiplex PCR; TCRdb stores in-frame clones only, minus some. The sample consists of 110,000 to 150,000 clones, nearly 55% of them appearing once. Here the sequenced sample was CD8+ T cells sorted from blood, taken at week 4, from a patient treated with tofacitinib. Every receptor here comes from a human donor with alopecia areata. CDR3s include the opening cysteine and the closing phenylalanine or tryptophan. The D gene is left open where the match is weak. Some rows mark clone size as missing; the rest say once, few, many or name a class of expanded clone.

v_call: TRBV13
d_call: -
j_call: TRBJ1-5
clone_size: -
cdr3_aa: CASAQYRPEWGGTRNQPQHF
cdr3_nt: TGTGCCAGCGCCCAATATAGACCCGAATGGGGGGGCACGCGCAATCAGCCCCAGCATTTT

v_call: TRBV27
d_call: TRBD2
j_call: TRBJ2-1
clone_size: -
cdr3_aa: CASSPSGGADNEQFF
cdr3_nt: TGTGCCAGCAGCCCTAGCGGGGGTGCGGACAATGAGCAGTTCTTC

v_call: TRBV7-9
d_call: TRBD2
j_call: TRBJ2-7
clone_size: -
cdr3_aa: CASSPAGSGASDYEQYF
cdr3_nt: TGTGCCAGCAGCCCAGCGGGTAGCGGGGCCTCGGACTACGAGCAGTACTTC

v_call: TRBV7-9
d_call: -
j_call: TRBJ1-1
clone_size: -
cdr3_aa: CASSLQYTEAFF
cdr3_nt: TGTGCCAGCAGCTTACAGTACACTGAAGCTTTCTTT

v_call: TRBV4-1
d_call: -
j_call: TRBJ1-1
clone_size: few
cdr3_aa: CASSQDRGTEAFF
cdr3_nt: TGCGCCAGCAGCCAAGACCGAGGCACTGAAGCTTTCTTT

v_call: TRBV7-9
d_call: -
j_call: TRBJ2-3
clone_size: few
cdr3_aa: CASSPPGNADTQYF
cdr3_nt: TGTGCCAGCAGCCCGCCAGGGAATGCAGATACGCAGTATTTT

v_call: TRBV27
d_call: TRBD1
j_call: TRBJ2-1
clone_size: -
cdr3_aa: CASSLGAGTGASYNEQFF
cdr3_nt: TGTGCCAGCAGTCTAGGGGCCGGGACAGGGGCCTCCTACAATGAGCAGTTCTTC

v_call: TRBV27
d_call: TRBD1
j_call: TRBJ2-7
clone_size: -
cdr3_aa: CASSSRDRVGYEQYF
cdr3_nt: TGTGCCAGCAGTTCCCGGGACAGGGTTGGCTACGAGCAGTACTTC

v_call: TRBV25-1
d_call: -
j_call: TRBJ2-3
clone_size: -
cdr3_aa: CASREGADTQYF
cdr3_nt: TGTGCCAGCAGGGAGGGAGCAGATACGCAGTATTTT

v_call: TRBV7-9
d_call: TRBD1
j_call: TRBJ2-5
clone_size: -
cdr3_aa: CASSPWDRLETQYF
cdr3_nt: TGTGCCAGCAGCCCCTGGGACAGGCTAGAGACCCAGTACTTC

v_call: TRBV9
d_call: -
j_call: TRBJ1-6
clone_size: -
cdr3_aa: CASGEGILINSPLHF
cdr3_nt: TGTGCCAGCGGGGAGGGGATACTCATTAATTCACCCCTCCACTTT

v_call: TRBV10-3
d_call: -
j_call: TRBJ2-5
clone_size: -
cdr3_aa: CAISEPTEETQYF
cdr3_nt: TGTGCCATCAGTGAGCCTACGGAAGAGACCCAGTACTTC

v_call: TRBV5-4
d_call: -
j_call: TRBJ1-1
clone_size: few
cdr3_aa: CASKGADTEAFF
cdr3_nt: TGTGCCAGCAAGGGTGCAGACACTGAAGCTTTCTTT

v_call: TRBV2
d_call: TRBD2
j_call: TRBJ2-3
clone_size: -
cdr3_aa: CASSRAAGGLDTDTQYF
cdr3_nt: TGTGCCAGCAGTAGGGCGGCGGGGGGCCTAGACACAGATACGCAGTATTTT

v_call: TRBV2
d_call: -
j_call: TRBJ1-2
clone_size: -
cdr3_aa: CASSEGGWGNYGYTF
cdr3_nt: TGTGCCAGCAGTGAAGGGGGGTGGGGAAACTATGGCTACACCTTC

v_call: TRBV13
d_call: -
j_call: TRBJ2-1
clone_size: -
cdr3_aa: CASSLGRAGEQFF
cdr3_nt: TGTGCCAGCAGCTTGGGGCGAGCAGGGGAACAGTTCTTC

v_call: TRBV13
d_call: -
j_call: TRBJ2-2
clone_size: -
cdr3_aa: CASSPEGHRGNTGELFF
cdr3_nt: TGTGCCAGCAGCCCCGAGGGACACCGAGGGAACACCGGGGAGCTGTTTTTT

v_call: TRBV29-1
d_call: -
j_call: TRBJ2-5
clone_size: few
cdr3_aa: CSVEKLKQETQYF
cdr3_nt: TGCAGCGTTGAAAAACTGAAGCAAGAGACCCAGTACTTC

v_call: TRBV29-1
d_call: TRBD2
j_call: TRBJ2-7
clone_size: -
cdr3_aa: CSAETSGYEQYF
cdr3_nt: TGCAGCGCTGAAACTAGCGGCTACGAGCAGTACTTC

v_call: TRBV6-5
d_call: -
j_call: TRBJ1-1
clone_size: once
cdr3_aa: CASSLTGQNTEAFF
cdr3_nt: TGTGCCAGCAGTCTGACAGGCCAGAACACTGAAGCTTTCTTT

v_call: TRBV5-6
d_call: TRBD2
j_call: TRBJ2-1
clone_size: -
cdr3_aa: CASSLELAGALGYNEQFF
cdr3_nt: TGTGCCAGCAGCTTGGAACTAGCGGGGGCCCTGGGGTACAATGAGCAGTTCTTC

v_call: TRBV9
d_call: TRBD1
j_call: TRBJ2-7
clone_size: -
cdr3_aa: CASSVGDDRGLYEQYF
cdr3_nt: TGTGCCAGCAGCGTAGGGGACGACAGGGGGCTTTACGAGCAGTACTTC

v_call: TRBV15
d_call: -
j_call: TRBJ1-2
clone_size: few
cdr3_aa: CATSRVGGYFHGYTF
cdr3_nt: TGTGCCACCAGCAGAGTTGGAGGGTATTTTCATGGCTACACCTTC

v_call: TRBV30
d_call: TRBD1
j_call: TRBJ1-2
clone_size: -
cdr3_aa: CAWSEDREANYGYTF
cdr3_nt: TGTGCCTGGAGCGAGGACAGGGAGGCTAACTATGGCTACACCTTC

v_call: TRBV11-2
d_call: -
j_call: TRBJ2-2
clone_size: -
cdr3_aa: CASSLFGELFF
cdr3_nt: TGTGCCAGCAGCTTATTCGGGGAGCTGTTTTTT

v_call: TRBV6-6
d_call: TRBD2
j_call: TRBJ2-3
clone_size: -
cdr3_aa: CASRPRTSVDTQYF
cdr3_nt: TGTGCCAGCAGACCGAGGACTAGCGTGGATACGCAGTATTTT

v_call: TRBV10-3
d_call: TRBD2
j_call: TRBJ2-5
clone_size: -
cdr3_aa: CAISGLSGGETQYF
cdr3_nt: TGTGCCATCAGTGGGCTTTCGGGGGGGGAGACCCAGTACTTC

v_call: TRBV30
d_call: TRBD1
j_call: TRBJ1-1
clone_size: few
cdr3_aa: CAWGQGGAEAFF
cdr3_nt: TGTGCCTGGGGACAGGGGGGCGCTGAAGCTTTCTTT

v_call: TRBV29-1
d_call: -
j_call: TRBJ2-2
clone_size: -
cdr3_aa: CSVWWGELFF
cdr3_nt: TGCAGCGTTTGGTGGGGGGAGCTGTTTTTT

v_call: TRBV4-1
d_call: TRBD2
j_call: TRBJ2-5
clone_size: few
cdr3_aa: CASSLWGGETQYF
cdr3_nt: TGCGCCAGCAGCCTGTGGGGGGGAGAGACCCAGTACTTC

v_call: TRBV15
d_call: TRBD1
j_call: TRBJ1-2
clone_size: -
cdr3_aa: CATSTTLTGEGGGYTF
cdr3_nt: TGTGCCACCAGCACCACCCTGACAGGGGAAGGCGGGGGCTACACCTTC

v_call: TRBV6-5
d_call: -
j_call: TRBJ1-4
clone_size: few
cdr3_aa: CASKPGGGLNEKLFF
cdr3_nt: TGTGCCAGCAAGCCGGGCGGCGGTTTAAATGAAAAACTGTTTTTT

v_call: TRBV6-1
d_call: TRBD1
j_call: TRBJ2-3
clone_size: medium-sized
cdr3_aa: CASSEGQGADTQYF
cdr3_nt: TGTGCCAGCAGTGAAGGACAGGGGGCAGATACGCAGTATTTT

v_call: TRBV13
d_call: -
j_call: TRBJ2-2
clone_size: -
cdr3_aa: CASSLPTVGTGELFF
cdr3_nt: TGTGCCAGCAGCTTACCCACGGTGGGCACCGGGGAGCTGTTTTTT

v_call: TRBV27
d_call: -
j_call: TRBJ2-3
clone_size: once
cdr3_aa: CASSLITSTDTQYF
cdr3_nt: TGTGCCAGCAGTCTCATCACTAGCACAGATACGCAGTATTTT

v_call: TRBV5-1
d_call: -
j_call: TRBJ2-7
clone_size: -
cdr3_aa: CASSPNTDEQYF
cdr3_nt: TGCGCCAGCAGCCCAAACACGGACGAGCAGTACTTC

v_call: TRBV30
d_call: TRBD1
j_call: TRBJ2-7
clone_size: -
cdr3_aa: CAWRDRTSYEQYF
cdr3_nt: TGTGCCTGGAGGGACAGGACCAGCTACGAGCAGTACTTC

v_call: TRBV7-2
d_call: TRBD1
j_call: TRBJ2-7
clone_size: -
cdr3_aa: CASSLGTGFEAYEQYF
cdr3_nt: TGTGCCAGCAGCTTGGGGACAGGGTTCGAGGCCTACGAGCAGTACTTC

v_call: TRBV6-5
d_call: TRBD1
j_call: TRBJ2-1
clone_size: -
cdr3_aa: CASNRQGTEQFF
cdr3_nt: TGTGCCAGCAACCGACAGGGAACCGAGCAGTTCTTC

v_call: TRBV5-6
d_call: TRBD1
j_call: TRBJ1-5
clone_size: -
cdr3_aa: CASSFGTGLQPQHF
cdr3_nt: TGTGCCAGCAGCTTCGGGACAGGGCTTCAGCCCCAGCATTTT

v_call: TRBV7-9
d_call: -
j_call: TRBJ2-7
clone_size: -
cdr3_aa: CASIAGGTYEQYF
cdr3_nt: TGTGCCAGCATCGCTGGAGGAACCTACGAGCAGTACTTC

v_call: TRBV7-2
d_call: -
j_call: TRBJ1-5
clone_size: -
cdr3_aa: CASSKIPTWDQPQHF
cdr3_nt: TGTGCCAGCAGCAAGATTCCTACGTGGGATCAGCCCCAGCATTTT

v_call: TRBV7-9
d_call: -
j_call: TRBJ2-3
clone_size: -
cdr3_aa: CASTPKGISTDTQYF
cdr3_nt: TGTGCCAGCACCCCTAAGGGCATTAGCACAGATACGCAGTATTTT

v_call: TRBV30
d_call: -
j_call: TRBJ1-1
clone_size: few
cdr3_aa: CAWSGLSEAFF
cdr3_nt: TGTGCCTGGAGTGGGTTGAGTGAAGCTTTCTTT

v_call: TRBV13
d_call: TRBD1
j_call: TRBJ1-1
clone_size: few
cdr3_aa: CASSSNGQGAEAFF
cdr3_nt: TGTGCCAGCAGCTCGAATGGACAGGGGGCTGAAGCTTTCTTT

v_call: TRBV30
d_call: TRBD1
j_call: TRBJ1-5
clone_size: -
cdr3_aa: CAWSVRLGQGAQPQHF
cdr3_nt: TGTGCCTGGAGTGTACGGTTAGGACAGGGGGCTCAGCCCCAGCATTTT

v_call: TRBV6-5
d_call: TRBD2
j_call: TRBJ2-7
clone_size: few
cdr3_aa: CASSYSGLAGDEQYF
cdr3_nt: TGTGCCAGCAGTTACTCGGGGCTAGCGGGGGACGAGCAGTACTTC

v_call: TRBV11-2
d_call: -
j_call: TRBJ2-5
clone_size: -
cdr3_aa: CASSLVETQYF
cdr3_nt: TGTGCCAGCAGCTTAGTTGAGACCCAGTACTTC

v_call: TRBV6-6
d_call: TRBD2
j_call: TRBJ2-5
clone_size: -
cdr3_aa: CASSPGGGETQYF
cdr3_nt: TGTGCCAGCTCTCCGGGGGGAGGAGAGACCCAGTACTTC

v_call: TRBV5-6
d_call: -
j_call: TRBJ1-1
clone_size: -
cdr3_aa: CASSFPETMNTEAFF
cdr3_nt: TGTGCCAGCAGCTTCCCCGAGACCATGAACACTGAAGCTTTCTTT

v_call: TRBV10-3
d_call: -
j_call: TRBJ1-5
clone_size: -
cdr3_aa: CATQTGNQPQHF
cdr3_nt: TGTGCCACACAGACAGGTAATCAGCCCCAGCATTTT

v_call: TRBV4-3
d_call: -
j_call: TRBJ2-2
clone_size: -
cdr3_aa: CASSQGHLDLTGELFF
cdr3_nt: TGCGCCAGCAGCCAAGGTCATCTGGACTTAACCGGGGAGCTGTTTTTT

v_call: TRBV6-5
d_call: TRBD1
j_call: TRBJ1-1
clone_size: many
cdr3_aa: CASRRRQGESTEAFF
cdr3_nt: TGTGCCAGCAGGAGAAGACAGGGGGAAAGCACTGAAGCTTTCTTT

v_call: TRBV5-6
d_call: -
j_call: TRBJ2-7
clone_size: -
cdr3_aa: CASSRLDYEQYF
cdr3_nt: TGTGCCAGCAGCCGACTAGATTACGAGCAGTACTTC

v_call: TRBV29-1
d_call: -
j_call: TRBJ2-7
clone_size: -
cdr3_aa: CSVERGKDYEQYF
cdr3_nt: TGCAGCGTTGAGCGGGGTAAGGACTACGAGCAGTACTTC

v_call: TRBV30
d_call: -
j_call: TRBJ2-7
clone_size: -
cdr3_aa: CAWSAQSEQYF
cdr3_nt: TGTGCCTGGAGTGCCCAGTCCGAGCAGTACTTC